In this sample, the clone carrying this TCR beta chain turned up a few times. Its antigen is not known. Using a J-beta primer mix together with a sample-barcoded 5' primer, a second PCR was run for roughly 6 to 12 cycles. Template switching added a 12-random-nucleotide identifier to every cDNA molecule. From the 5' RACE reads, TCRdb called clonotypes with MiXCR, one entry per CDR3 protein. The sample has more than 550,000 distinct CDR3 sequences, 20% to 25% seen once; the top ten hold 22%. The sample originates from a study of blood T cells in healthy people across ages. Total RNA was isolated from each sample in quantities of at least 6 micrograms. Whole-study findings and limits: When set beside aged donors, long-lived donors presented more naive CD4+ cells and higher diversity.

Trimming left V 3 bases short and J 4 bases short, with 15 bases between. Germline assignment: CDR1 MNHNS and CDR2 SASEGT. The CDR3 loop spans 15 amino acids. The origin of this receptor is a man between 65 and 80 years old in good health. The gene calls are TRBV6-1 and TRBJ1-1; TRBD1 is a possible D gene (6 bases). Sequencing used blood. CDR3 sequence reads: CASSDGGTGITEAFF. In DNA form, the CDR3 reads TGTGCCAGCAGTGACGGGGGAACAGGGATCACTGAAGCTTTCTTT.